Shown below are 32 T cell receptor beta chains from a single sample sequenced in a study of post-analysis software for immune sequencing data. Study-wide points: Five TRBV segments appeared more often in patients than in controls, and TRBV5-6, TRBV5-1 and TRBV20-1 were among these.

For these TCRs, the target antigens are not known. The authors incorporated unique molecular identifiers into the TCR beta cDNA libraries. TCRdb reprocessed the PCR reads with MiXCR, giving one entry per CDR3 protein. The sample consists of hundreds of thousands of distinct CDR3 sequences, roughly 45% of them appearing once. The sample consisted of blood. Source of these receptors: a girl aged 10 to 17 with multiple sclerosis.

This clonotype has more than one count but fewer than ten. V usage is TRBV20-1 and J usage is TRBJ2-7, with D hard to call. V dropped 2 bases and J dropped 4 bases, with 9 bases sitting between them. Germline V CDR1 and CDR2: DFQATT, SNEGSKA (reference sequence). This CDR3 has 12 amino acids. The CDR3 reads CSARPRLYEQYF. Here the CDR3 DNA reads TGCAGTGCTAGACCGCGGCTGTACGAGCAGTACTTC.

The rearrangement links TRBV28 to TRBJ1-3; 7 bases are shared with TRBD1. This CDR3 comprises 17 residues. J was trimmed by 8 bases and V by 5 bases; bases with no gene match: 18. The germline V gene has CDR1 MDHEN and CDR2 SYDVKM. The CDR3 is CASSPRRQGWEGYTIYF. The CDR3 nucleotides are TGTGCCAGCAGTCCCCGCCGACAGGGTTGGGAAGGCTACACCATATATTTT.

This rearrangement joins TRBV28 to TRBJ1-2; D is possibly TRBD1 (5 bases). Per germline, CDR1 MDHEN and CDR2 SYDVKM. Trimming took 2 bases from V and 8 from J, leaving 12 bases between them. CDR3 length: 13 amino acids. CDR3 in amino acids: CASSLRQSGGYTF. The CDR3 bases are TGTGCCAGCAGTTTAAGACAGAGCGGCGGCTACACCTTC.

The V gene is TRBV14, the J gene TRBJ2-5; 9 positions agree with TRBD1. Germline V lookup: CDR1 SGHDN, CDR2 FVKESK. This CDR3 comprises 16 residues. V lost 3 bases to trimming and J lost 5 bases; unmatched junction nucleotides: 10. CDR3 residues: CASSHDDRGSWETQYF. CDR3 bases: TGTGCCAGCAGCCATGATGACAGGGGGTCGTGGGAGACCCAGTACTTC.

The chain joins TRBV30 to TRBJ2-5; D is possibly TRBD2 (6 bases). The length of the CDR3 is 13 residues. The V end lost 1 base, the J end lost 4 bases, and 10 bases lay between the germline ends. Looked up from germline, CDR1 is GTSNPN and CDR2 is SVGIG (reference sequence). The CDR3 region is CAWSAGRGETQYF. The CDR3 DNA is TGTGCCTGGAGTGCGGGGCGGGGAGAGACCCAGTACTTC.

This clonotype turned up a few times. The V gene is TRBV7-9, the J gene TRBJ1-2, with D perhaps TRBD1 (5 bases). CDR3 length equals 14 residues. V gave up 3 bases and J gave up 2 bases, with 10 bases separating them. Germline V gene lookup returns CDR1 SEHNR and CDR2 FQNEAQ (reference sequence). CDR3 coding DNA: TGTGCCAGCAGCTTTAGGAGGGGAAACTATGGCTACACCTTC. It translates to CASSFRRGNYGYTF. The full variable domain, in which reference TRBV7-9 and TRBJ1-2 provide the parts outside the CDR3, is DTGVSQNPRHKITKRGQNVTFRCDPISEHNRLYWYRQTLGQGPEFLTYFQNEAQLEKSRLLSDRFSAERPKGSFSTLEIQRTEQGDSAMYLCASSFRRGNYGYTFGSGTRLTVV.

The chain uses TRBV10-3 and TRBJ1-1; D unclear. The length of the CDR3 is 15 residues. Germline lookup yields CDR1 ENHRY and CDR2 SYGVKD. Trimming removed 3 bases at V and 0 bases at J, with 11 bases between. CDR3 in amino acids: CAISDAEVVNTEAFF. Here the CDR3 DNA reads TGTGCCATCAGTGACGCGGAGGTGGTGAACACTGAAGCTTTCTTT.

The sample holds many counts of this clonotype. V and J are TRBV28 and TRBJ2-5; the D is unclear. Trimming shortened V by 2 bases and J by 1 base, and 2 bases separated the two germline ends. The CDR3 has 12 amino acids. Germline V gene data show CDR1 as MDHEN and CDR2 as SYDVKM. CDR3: CASSLTQETQYF. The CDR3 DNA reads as TGTGCCAGCAGTTTAACCCAAGAGACCCAGTACTTC.

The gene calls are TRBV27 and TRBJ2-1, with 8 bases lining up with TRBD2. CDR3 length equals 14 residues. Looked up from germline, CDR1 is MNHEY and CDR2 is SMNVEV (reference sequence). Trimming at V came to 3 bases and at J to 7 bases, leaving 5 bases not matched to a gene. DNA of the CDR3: TGTGCCAGCAGTTTTAGCGGGATTACTAATGAGCAGTTCTTC. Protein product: CASSFSGITNEQFF.

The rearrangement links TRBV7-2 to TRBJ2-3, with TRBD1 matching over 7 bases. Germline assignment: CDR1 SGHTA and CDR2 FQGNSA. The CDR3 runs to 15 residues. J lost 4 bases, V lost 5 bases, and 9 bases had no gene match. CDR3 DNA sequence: TGTGCCAGCAGCCTCGACAGGGTCGGTGCAGATACGCAGTATTTT. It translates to CASSLDRVGADTQYF.

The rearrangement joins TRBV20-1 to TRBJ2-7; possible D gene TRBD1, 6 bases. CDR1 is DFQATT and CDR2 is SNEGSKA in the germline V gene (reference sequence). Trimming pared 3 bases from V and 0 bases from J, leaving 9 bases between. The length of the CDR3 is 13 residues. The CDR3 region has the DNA TGCAGTGCTAGCCAGGGGAGCTCCTACGAGCAGTACTTC. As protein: CSASQGSSYEQYF.

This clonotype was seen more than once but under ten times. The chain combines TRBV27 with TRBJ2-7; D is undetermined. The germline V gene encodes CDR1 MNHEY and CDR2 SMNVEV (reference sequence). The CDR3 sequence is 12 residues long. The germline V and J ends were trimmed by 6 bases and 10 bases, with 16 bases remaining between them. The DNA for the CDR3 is TGTGCCAGCAGGAGACAACAAGAGGCCCAGTACTTC. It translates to CASRRQQEAQYF.

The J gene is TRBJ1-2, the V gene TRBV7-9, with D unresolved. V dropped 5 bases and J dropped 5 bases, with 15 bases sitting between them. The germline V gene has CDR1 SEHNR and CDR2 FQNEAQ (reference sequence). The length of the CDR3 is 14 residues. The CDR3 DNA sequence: TGTGCCAGCAGCCCCAGCCCTGATCCGTATGGCTACACCTTC. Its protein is CASSPSPDPYGYTF.

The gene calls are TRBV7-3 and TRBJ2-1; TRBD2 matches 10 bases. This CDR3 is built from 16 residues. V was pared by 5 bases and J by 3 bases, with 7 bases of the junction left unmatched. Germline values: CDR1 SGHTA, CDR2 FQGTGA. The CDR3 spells CASSPQAGGGYNEQFF. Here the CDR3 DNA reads TGTGCCAGCAGCCCCCAAGCGGGAGGGGGCTACAATGAGCAGTTCTTC.

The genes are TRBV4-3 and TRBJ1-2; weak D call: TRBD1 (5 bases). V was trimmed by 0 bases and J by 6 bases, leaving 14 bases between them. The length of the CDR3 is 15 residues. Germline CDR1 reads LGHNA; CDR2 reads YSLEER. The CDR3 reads CASSQESGRGDGYTF. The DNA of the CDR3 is TGCGCCAGCAGCCAAGAGTCCGGGAGGGGTGATGGCTACACCTTC.

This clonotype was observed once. The CDR3 reads CASSVRRPSGKETQYF. As DNA, the CDR3 is TGTGCCAGCAGCGTGCGCAGGCCTAGCGGAAAAGAGACCCAGTACTTC. The V and J genes are TRBV11-2 and TRBJ2-5; 7 bases are a match to TRBD2. The trim removed 5 bases at V and 3 bases at J, leaving 12 bases unmatched. Germline values: CDR1 SGHAT, CDR2 FQNNGV. CDR3 length: 16 residues.

The DNA of the CDR3 is TGTGCCAGCGGTTCTGAGACCCAGTACTTC. Protein product: CASGSETQYF. V usage is TRBV9 and J usage is TRBJ2-5; D not resolved. Germline lookup yields CDR1 SGDLS and CDR2 YYNGEE. Deletions cut 7 bases from V and 5 bases from J, with 6 bases between. CDR3 length: 10 amino acids.

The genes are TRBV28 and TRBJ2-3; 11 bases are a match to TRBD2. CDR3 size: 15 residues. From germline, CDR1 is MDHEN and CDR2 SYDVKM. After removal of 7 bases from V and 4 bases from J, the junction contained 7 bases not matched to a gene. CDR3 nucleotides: TGTGCCAGCAAAAATCTAGCGGGAGGTTCAGATACGCAGTATTTT. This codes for CASKNLAGGSDTQYF.

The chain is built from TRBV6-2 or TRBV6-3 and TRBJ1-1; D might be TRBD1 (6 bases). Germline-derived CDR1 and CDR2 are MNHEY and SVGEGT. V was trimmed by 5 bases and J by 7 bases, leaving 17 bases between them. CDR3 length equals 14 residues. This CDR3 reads CASSVPLQGFEAFF. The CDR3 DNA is TGTGCCAGCAGTGTACCTCTTCAGGGGTTTGAAGCTTTCTTT.

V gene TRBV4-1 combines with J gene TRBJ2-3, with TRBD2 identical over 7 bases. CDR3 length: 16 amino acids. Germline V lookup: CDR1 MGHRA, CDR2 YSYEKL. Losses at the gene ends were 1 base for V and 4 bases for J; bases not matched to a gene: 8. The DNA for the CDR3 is TGCGCCAGCAGCCAAGTCGCAGGGCTAGCGGCAGATACGCAGTATTTT. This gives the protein CASSQVAGLAADTQYF.

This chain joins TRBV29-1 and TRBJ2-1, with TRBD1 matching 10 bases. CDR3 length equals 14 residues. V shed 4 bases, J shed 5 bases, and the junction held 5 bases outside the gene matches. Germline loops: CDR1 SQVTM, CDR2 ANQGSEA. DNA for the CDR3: TGCAGCGTTGGTGGGACAGGGGACAACAATGAGCAGTTCTTC. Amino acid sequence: CSVGGTGDNNEQFF.

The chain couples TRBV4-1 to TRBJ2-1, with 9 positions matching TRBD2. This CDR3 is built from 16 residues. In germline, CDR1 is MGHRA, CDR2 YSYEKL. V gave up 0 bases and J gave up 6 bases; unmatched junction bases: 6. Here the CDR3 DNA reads TGCGCCAGCAGCCAAGAAGGGACTAGCAGAAGCAATGAGCAGTTCTTC. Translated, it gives CASSQEGTSRSNEQFF.

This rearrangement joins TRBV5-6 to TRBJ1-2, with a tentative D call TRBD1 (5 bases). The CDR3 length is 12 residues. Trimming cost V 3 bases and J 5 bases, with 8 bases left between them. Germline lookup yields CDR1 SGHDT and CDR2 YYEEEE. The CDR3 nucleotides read TGTGCCAGCAGCTGGGGACGGTATGGCTACACCTTC. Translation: CASSWGRYGYTF.

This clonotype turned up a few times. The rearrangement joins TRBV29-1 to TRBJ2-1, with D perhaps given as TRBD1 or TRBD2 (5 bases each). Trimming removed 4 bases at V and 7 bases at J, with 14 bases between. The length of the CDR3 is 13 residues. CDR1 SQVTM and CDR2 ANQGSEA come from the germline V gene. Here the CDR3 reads CSVVRGTRNEQFF. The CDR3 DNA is TGCAGCGTTGTGCGAGGGACCCGAAATGAGCAGTTCTTC.

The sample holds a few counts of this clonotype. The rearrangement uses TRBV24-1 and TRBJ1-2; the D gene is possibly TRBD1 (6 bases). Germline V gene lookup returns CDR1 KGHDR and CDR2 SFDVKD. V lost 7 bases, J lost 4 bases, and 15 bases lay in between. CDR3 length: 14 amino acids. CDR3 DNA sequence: TGTGCCACCAGCCCCAGGGGCGAGGGCTATGGCTACACCTTC. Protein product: CATSPRGEGYGYTF.

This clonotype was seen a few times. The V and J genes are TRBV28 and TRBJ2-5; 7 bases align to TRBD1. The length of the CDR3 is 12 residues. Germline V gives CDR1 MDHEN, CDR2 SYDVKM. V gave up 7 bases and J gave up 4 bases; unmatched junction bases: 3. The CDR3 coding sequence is TGTGCCAGCAACCAGGGGGTAGAGACCCAGTACTTC. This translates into CASNQGVETQYF.

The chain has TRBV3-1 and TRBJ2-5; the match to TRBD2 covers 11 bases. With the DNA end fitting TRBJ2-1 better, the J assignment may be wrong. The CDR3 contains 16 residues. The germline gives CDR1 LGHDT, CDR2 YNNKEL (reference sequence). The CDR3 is CASSLLGTSGQETQFF. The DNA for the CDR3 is TGTGCCAGCAGCCTCCTGGGGACTAGCGGACAAGAGACCCAGTTCTTC.

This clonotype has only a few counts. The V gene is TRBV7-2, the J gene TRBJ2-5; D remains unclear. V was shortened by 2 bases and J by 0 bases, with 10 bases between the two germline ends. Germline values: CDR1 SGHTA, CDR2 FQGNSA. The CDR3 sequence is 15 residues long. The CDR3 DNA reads TGTGCCAGCAGCTTAAGGACGTATGACCAAGAGACCCAGTACTTC. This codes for CASSLRTYDQETQYF.

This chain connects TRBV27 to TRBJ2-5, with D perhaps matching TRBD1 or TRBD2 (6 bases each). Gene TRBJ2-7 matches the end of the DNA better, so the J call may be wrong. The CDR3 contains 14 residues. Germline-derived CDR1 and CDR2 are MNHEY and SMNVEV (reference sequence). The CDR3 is CASSLRDGGHEQYF. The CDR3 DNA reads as TGTGCCAGCAGTTTACGGGACGGGGGCCACGAGCAGTACTTC.

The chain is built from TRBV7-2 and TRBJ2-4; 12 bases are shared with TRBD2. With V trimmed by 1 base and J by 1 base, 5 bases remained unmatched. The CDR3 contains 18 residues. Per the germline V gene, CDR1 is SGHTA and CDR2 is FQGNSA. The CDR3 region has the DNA TGTGCCAGCAGCTTAGGACTAGCGGGAGACATGGCCAAAAACATTCAGTACTTC. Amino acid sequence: CASSLGLAGDMAKNIQYF.

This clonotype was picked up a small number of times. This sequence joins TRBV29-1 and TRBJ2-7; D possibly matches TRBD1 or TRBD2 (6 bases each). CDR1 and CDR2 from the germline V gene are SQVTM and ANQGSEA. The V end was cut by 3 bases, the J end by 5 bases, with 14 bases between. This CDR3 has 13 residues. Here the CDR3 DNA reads TGCAGCGTTGAGGGCAGGGGCGGGAACGAGCAGTACTTC. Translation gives CSVEGRGGNEQYF.

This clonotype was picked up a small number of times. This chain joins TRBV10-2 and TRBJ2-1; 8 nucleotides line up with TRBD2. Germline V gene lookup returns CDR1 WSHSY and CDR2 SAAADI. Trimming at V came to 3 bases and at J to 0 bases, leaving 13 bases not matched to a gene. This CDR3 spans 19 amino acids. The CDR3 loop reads CASSDHGGVSGSSYNEQFF. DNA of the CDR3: TGCGCCAGCAGTGATCACGGGGGCGTCAGCGGGAGCTCCTACAATGAGCAGTTCTTC.